This TCR beta chain emerged from a study of shared T cell receptors in the human thymus. Sequencing was performed with immunoSEQ multiplex PCR; in TCRdb, only in-frame clones are kept and a portion is missing. Of 650,000 to 950,000 clones in the sample, approximately 85% were seen once. In addition, the sample was reused for a study of human thymus T cells. From that paper: Resections were taken during corrective heart surgery, and the thymus tissue came from these. Thymic and blood repertoires appeared to display a bias in their usage of V and J genes. Overlap was high between thymic repertoires from unrelated individuals, as reported in related research.

This TCR was sampled from a girl under three years old with a congenital heart defect. Sequenced sample: thymocytes.

CDR3 coding DNA: TGTGCCAGCAGCTTCACAGGGTATTCACCCCTCCACTTT. Protein sequence: CASSFTGYSPLHF. V usage is TRBV7-8 and J usage is TRBJ1-6, with a tentative D call TRBD1 (6 bases). The germline V and J ends were trimmed by 3 bases and 8 bases, with 8 bases remaining between them. CDR1 and CDR2 from the germline V gene are SGHVS and FQNEAQ. The CDR3 loop spans 13 amino acids.